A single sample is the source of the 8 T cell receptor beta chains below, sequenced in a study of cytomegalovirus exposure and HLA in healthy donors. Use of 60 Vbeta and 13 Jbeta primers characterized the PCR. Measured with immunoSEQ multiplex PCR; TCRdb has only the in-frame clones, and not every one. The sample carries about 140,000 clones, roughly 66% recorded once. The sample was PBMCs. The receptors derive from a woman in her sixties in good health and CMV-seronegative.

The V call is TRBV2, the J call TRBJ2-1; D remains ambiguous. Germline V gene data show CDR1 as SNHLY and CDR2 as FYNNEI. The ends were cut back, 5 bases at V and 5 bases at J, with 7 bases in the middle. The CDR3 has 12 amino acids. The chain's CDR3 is CASSSRDNEQFF. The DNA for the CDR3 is TGTGCCAGCAGTTCACGGGACAATGAGCAGTTCTTC.

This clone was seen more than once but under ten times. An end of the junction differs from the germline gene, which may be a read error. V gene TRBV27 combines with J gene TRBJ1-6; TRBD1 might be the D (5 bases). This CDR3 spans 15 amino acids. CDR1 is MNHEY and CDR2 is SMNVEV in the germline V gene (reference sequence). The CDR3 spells CASSSWGSYNSPLHF. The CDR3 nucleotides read TGTGCCAGCAGTTCCTGGGGCTCCTATAATTCCCCCCTCCACTTT.

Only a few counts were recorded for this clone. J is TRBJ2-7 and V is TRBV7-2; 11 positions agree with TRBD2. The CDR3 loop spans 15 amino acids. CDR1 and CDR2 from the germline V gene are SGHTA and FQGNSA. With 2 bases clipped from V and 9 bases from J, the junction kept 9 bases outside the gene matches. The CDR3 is CASSLLLAGVRVQYF. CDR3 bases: TGTGCCAGCAGCTTATTACTAGCGGGGGTCCGGGTGCAGTACTTC. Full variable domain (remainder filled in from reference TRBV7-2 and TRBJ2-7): GAGVSQSPSNKVTEKGKDVELRCDPISGHTALYWYRQSLGQGLEFLIYFQGNSAPDKSGLPSDRFSAERTGGSVSTLTIQRTQQEDSAVYLCASSLLLAGVRVQYFGPGTRLTVT.

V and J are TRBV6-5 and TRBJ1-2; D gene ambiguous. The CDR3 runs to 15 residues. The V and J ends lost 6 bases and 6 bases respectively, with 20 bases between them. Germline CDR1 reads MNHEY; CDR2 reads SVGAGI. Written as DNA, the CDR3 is TGTGCCAGCAGCTTCGACGGGAACCCACAAAATGGCTACACCTTC. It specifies CASSFDGNPQNGYTF.

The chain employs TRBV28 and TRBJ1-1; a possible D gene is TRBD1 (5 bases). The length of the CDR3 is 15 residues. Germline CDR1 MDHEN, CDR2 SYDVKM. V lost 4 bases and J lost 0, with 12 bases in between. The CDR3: CASSSPRGMNTEAFF. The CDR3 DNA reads TGTGCCAGCAGTTCCCCCCGGGGGATGAACACTGAAGCTTTCTTT.

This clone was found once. CDR3 sequence reads: CASSPRGDEAFF. In DNA, the CDR3 is TGTGCCAGCTCACCCCGGGGGGATGAAGCTTTCTTT. V is TRBV18 and J is TRBJ1-1, with D perhaps TRBD1 (5 bases). Germline V CDR1 and CDR2: KGHSH, LQKENI. The CDR3 length is 12 residues. V was shortened by 3 bases and J by 7 bases, with 9 bases between the two germline ends.

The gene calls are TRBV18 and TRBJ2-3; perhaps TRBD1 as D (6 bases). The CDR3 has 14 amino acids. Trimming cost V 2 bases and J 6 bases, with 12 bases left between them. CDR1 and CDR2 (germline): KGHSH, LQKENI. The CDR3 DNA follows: TGTGCCAGCTCACCAGTGGGGGCCAGGGATACGCAGTATTTT. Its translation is CASSPVGARDTQYF.

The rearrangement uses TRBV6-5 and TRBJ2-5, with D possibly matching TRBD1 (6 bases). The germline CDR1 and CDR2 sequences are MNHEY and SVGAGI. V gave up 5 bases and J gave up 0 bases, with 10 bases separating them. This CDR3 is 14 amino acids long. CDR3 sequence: CASSKTGYQETQYF. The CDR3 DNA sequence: TGTGCCAGCAGTAAAACAGGGTACCAAGAGACCCAGTACTTC.